This passage covers 3 T cell receptor beta chains from one sample sequenced in a study of blood T cell repertoires in COVID-19. Some clones are missing from TCRdb's copy, which holds only in-frame ones; the method was immunoSEQ multiplex PCR. The data contain over 100,000 clones, roughly 82% of them singletons. Sequenced: peripheral blood. The receptors stem from an elderly woman with active or convalescent COVID-19.

This chain uses TRBV7-9 with TRBJ2-5; D is perhaps TRBD1 (6 bases). This CDR3 is built from 14 residues. CDR1 SEHNR and CDR2 FQNEAQ come from the germline V gene (reference sequence). The germline V and J ends were trimmed by 4 bases and 3 bases, with 12 bases remaining between them. The CDR3 is CASSSQGLEETQYF. In DNA form, the CDR3 reads TGTGCCAGCAGCTCACAGGGCCTTGAAGAGACCCAGTACTTC. Based on the CDR3 plus reference TRBV7-9 and TRBJ2-5, the full variable domain is DTGVSQNPRHKITKRGQNVTFRCDPISEHNRLYWYRQTLGQGPEFLTYFQNEAQLEKSRLLSDRFSAERPKGSFSTLEIQRTEQGDSAMYLCASSSQGLEETQYFGPGTRLLVL.

The CDR3 sequence: CASSPVSLGTGGENTGELFF. The CDR3 nucleotides read TGTGCCAGCAGTCCCGTTAGTCTCGGGACGGGAGGGGAAAACACCGGGGAGCTGTTTTTT. The chain combines TRBV6-6 with TRBJ2-2, with 8 bases identical to TRBD2. This CDR3 comprises 20 residues. The germline CDR1 and CDR2 sequences are MNHNY and SVGAGI (reference sequence). J was trimmed by 2 bases and V by 5 bases; bases with no gene match: 19.

This chain uses TRBV7-6 with TRBJ2-7, with 7 bases lining up with TRBD2. Germline V lookup: CDR1 SGHVS, CDR2 FNYEAQ. The trim removed 2 bases at V and 6 bases at J, leaving 10 bases unmatched. CDR3 length equals 15 residues. The CDR3: CASSLRAGVGSEQYF. In DNA, the CDR3 is TGTGCCAGCAGCTTAAGGGCGGGAGTAGGGAGCGAGCAGTACTTC. Supplemented by reference TRBV7-6 and TRBJ2-7, the full variable domain reads GAGVSQSPRYKVTKRGQDVALRCDPISGHVSLYWYRQALGQGPEFLTYFNYEAQQDKSGLPNDRFSAERPEGSISTLTIQRTEQRDSAMYRCASSLRAGVGSEQYFGPGTRLTVT.